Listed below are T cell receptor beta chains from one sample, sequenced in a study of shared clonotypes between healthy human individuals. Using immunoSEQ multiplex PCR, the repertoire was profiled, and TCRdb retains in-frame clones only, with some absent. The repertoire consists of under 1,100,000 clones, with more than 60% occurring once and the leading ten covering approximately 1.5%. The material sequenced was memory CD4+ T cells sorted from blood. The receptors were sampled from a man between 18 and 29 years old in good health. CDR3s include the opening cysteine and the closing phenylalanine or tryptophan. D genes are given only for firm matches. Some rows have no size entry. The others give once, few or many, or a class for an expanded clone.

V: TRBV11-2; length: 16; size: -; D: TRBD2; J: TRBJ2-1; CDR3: CASSTTTSGILYEQFF; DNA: TGTGCCAGCAGCACGACAACTAGCGGGATCCTCTATGAGCAGTTCTTC
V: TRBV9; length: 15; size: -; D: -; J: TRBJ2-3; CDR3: CASSLGLTSTDTQYF; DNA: TGTGCCAGCAGCTTGGGACTCACCAGCACAGATACGCAGTATTTT
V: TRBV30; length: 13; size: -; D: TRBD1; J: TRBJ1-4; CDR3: CAWNRDSNEKLFF; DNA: TGTGCCTGGAATAGGGACAGTAATGAAAAACTGTTTTTT
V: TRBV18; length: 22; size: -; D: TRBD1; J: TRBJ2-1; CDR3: CASSPPWGHSGTGRVFGNEQFF; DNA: TGTGCCAGCTCACCACCCTGGGGCCATTCCGGGACAGGGAGGGTTTTTGGAAATGAGCAGTTCTTC
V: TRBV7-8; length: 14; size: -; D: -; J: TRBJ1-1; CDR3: CASSPGQKNTEAFF; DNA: TGTGCCAGCAGCCCCGGACAGAAGAACACTGAAGCTTTCTTT
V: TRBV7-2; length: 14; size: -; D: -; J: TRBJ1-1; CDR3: CASSLGAGITEAFF; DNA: TGTGCCAGCAGCTTAGGAGCAGGGATCACTGAAGCTTTCTTT
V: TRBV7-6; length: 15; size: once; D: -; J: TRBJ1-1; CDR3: CASSLRQTMNTEAFF; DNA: TGTGCCAGCAGCCTTAGACAGACCATGAACACTGAAGCTTTCTTT
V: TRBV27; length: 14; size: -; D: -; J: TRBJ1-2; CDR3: CASTPDRANYGYTF; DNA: TGTGCCAGCACCCCGGACAGAGCTAACTATGGCTACACCTTC
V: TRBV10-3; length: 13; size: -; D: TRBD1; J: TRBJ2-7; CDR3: CAIAGTGAYEQYF; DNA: TGTGCCATCGCTGGGACAGGGGCCTACGAGCAGTACTTC
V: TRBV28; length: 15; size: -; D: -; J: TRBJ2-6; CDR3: CASSSRRAGANVLTF; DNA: TGTGCCAGCAGTTCTAGAAGGGCTGGGGCCAACGTCCTGACTTTC
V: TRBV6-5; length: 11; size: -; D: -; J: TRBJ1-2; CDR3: CASRGNYGYTF; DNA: TGTGCCAGCAGAGGGAACTATGGCTACACCTTC
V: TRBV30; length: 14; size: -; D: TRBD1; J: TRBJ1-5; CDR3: CAWSVGQRNQPQHF; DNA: TGTGCCTGGAGTGTGGGACAGCGGAATCAGCCCCAGCATTTT
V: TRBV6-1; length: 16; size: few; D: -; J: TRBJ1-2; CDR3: CASSEASGGGNYGYTF; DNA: TGTGCCAGCAGTGAAGCCTCCGGGGGAGGTAACTATGGCTACACCTTC
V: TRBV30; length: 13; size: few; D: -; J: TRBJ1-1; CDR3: CAWSVQGRGSAFF; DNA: TGTGCCTGGAGTGTGCAGGGGCGGGGATCGGCTTTCTTT
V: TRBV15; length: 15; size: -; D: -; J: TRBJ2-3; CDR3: CATSRQGGSTDTQYF; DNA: TGTGCCACCAGCAGGCAAGGCGGATCAACAGATACGCAGTATTTT
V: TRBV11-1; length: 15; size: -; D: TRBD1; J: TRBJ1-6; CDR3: CASSSGTVPLSPLHF; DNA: TGTGCCAGCAGCTCCGGGACAGTACCCCTTTCACCCCTCCACTTT
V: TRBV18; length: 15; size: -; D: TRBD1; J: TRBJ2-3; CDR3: CASSPLGQGTDTQYF; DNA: TGTGCCAGCTCACCGTTAGGACAGGGGACAGATACGCAGTATTTT
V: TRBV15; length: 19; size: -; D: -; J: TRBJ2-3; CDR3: CATSRDFYTDRASTDTQYF; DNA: TGTGCCACCAGCAGAGATTTTTACACCGACAGAGCTAGCACAGATACGCAGTATTTT
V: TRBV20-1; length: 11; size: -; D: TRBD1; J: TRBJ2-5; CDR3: CSAGTEETQYF; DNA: TGCAGTGCCGGGACAGAAGAGACCCAGTACTTC
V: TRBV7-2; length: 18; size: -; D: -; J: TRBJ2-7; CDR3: CASSLRASRGAYTYEQYF; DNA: TGTGCCAGCAGCTTACGTGCATCACGGGGGGCTTACACCTACGAGCAGTACTTC
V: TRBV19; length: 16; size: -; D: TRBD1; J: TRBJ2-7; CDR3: CASSSRRDRSFLEQYF; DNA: TGTGCCAGTAGTTCACGACGGGACAGGTCATTCCTTGAGCAGTACTTC
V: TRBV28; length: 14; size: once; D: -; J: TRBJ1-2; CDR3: CAIPGGQGASGYTF; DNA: TGTGCCATCCCCGGAGGGCAGGGTGCAAGTGGCTACACCTTC
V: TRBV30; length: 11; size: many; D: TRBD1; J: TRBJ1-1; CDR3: CARQGYTEAFF; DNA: TGTGCCAGACAGGGGTACACTGAAGCTTTCTTT
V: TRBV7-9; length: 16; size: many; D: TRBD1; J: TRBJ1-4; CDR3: CASSPKTGLANEKLFF; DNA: TGTGCCAGCAGCCCAAAGACAGGGCTAGCTAATGAAAAACTGTTTTTT
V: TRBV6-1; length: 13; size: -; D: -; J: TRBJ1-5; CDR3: CASSEVEGTPQHF; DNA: TGTGCCAGCAGTGAAGTTGAGGGGACGCCCCAGCATTTT
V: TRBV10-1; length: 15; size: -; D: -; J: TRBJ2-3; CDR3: CASSESGSPGDTQYF; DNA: TGCGCCAGCAGTGAGTCGGGATCCCCCGGGGATACGCAGTATTTT
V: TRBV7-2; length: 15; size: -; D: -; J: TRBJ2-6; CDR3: CASSTDPPEANVLTF; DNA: TGTGCCAGCAGCACTGATCCTCCAGAGGCCAACGTCCTGACTTTC
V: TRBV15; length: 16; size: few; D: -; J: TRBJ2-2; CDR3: CATSRRQDLNTGELFF; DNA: TGTGCCACCAGCCGACGACAGGACCTAAACACCGGGGAGCTGTTTTTT
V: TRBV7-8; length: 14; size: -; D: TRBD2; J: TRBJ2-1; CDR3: CASSYREGYNEQFF; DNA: TGTGCCAGCAGCTATCGGGAGGGGTACAATGAGCAGTTCTTC
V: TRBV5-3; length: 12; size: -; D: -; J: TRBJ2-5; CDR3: CARSLVVGRKYF; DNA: TGTGCCAGAAGCTTGGTCGTCGGACGGAAGTACTTC
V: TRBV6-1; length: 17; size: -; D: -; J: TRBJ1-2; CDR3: CASSEGRRANSPPGYTF; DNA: TGTGCCAGCAGTGAAGGGCGGAGGGCCAACTCGCCCCCTGGCTACACCTTC
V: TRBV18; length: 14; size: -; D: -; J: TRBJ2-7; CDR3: CASSSLQGTYEQYF; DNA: TGTGCCAGCTCATCCCTCCAGGGAACCTACGAGCAGTACTTC
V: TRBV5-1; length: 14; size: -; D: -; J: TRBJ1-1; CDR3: CASSFDTLNTEAFF; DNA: TGCGCCAGCAGCTTTGACACCCTTAACACTGAAGCTTTCTTT
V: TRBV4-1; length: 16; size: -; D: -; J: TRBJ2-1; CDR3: CASSQFQESSYNEQFF; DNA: TGCGCCAGCAGCCAATTTCAGGAAAGCTCCTACAATGAGCAGTTCTTC
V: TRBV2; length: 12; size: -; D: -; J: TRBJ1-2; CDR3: CASSEQGYGYTF; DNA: TGTGCCAGCAGTGAACAGGGGTATGGCTACACCTTC
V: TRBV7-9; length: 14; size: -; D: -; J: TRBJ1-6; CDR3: CASSFKDINSPLHF; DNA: TGTGCCAGCAGCTTTAAGGATATAAATTCACCCCTCCACTTT
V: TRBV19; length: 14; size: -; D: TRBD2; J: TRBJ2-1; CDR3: CASSPSGKYNEQFF; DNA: TGTGCCAGTAGTCCTAGCGGAAAGTACAATGAGCAGTTCTTC
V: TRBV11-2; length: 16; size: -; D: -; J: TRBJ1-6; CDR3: CASSLALQQDGSPLHF; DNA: TGTGCCAGCAGCTTAGCTTTGCAGCAGGATGGATCACCCCTCCACTTT
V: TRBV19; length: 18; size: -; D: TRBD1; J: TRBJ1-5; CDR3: CASSTPPTGAKVGKPQHF; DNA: TGTGCCAGTAGTACCCCGCCGACAGGGGCCAAGGTAGGAAAACCCCAGCATTTT
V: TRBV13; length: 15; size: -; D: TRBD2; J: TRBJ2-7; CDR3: CASSLTSGGPNEQYF; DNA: TGTGCCAGCAGCTTAACTAGCGGGGGGCCTAATGAGCAGTACTTC
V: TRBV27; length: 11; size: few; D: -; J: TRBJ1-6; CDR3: CASSLYPGRLF; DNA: TGTGCCAGCAGTTTATATCCGGGACGGCTCTTT
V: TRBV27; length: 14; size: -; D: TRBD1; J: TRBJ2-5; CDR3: CASRRTGGKGTQYF; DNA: TGTGCCAGCCGGCGGACAGGGGGCAAAGGGACCCAGTACTTC
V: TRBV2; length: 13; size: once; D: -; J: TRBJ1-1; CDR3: CASSGWGGTEAFF; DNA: TGTGCCAGCAGTGGATGGGGTGGCACTGAAGCTTTCTTT
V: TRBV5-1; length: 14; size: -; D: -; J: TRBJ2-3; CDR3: CASSLGDQASTQYF; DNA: TGCGCCAGCAGCTTGGGGGACCAGGCCTCTACGCAGTATTTT
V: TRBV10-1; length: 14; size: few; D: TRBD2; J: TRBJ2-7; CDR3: CASSEKAGGSEQYF; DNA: TGCGCCAGCAGTGAGAAGGCGGGAGGATCCGAGCAGTACTTC
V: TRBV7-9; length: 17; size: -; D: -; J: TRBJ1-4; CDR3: CASSFPQLGATNEKLFF; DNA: TGTGCCAGCAGCTTCCCCCAGCTTGGGGCAACTAATGAAAAACTGTTTTTT
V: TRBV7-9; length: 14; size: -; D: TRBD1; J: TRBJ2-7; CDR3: CASSSELTGGEQYF; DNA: TGTGCCAGCAGCTCCGAATTGACAGGGGGTGAGCAGTACTTC
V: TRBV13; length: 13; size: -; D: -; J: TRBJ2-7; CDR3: CASSLNRGGEQYF; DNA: TGTGCCAGCAGCTTAAACAGGGGAGGCGAGCAGTACTTC
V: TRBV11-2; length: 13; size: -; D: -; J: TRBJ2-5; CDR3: CASSTSIQETQYF; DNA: TGTGCCAGCAGCACCAGCATCCAAGAGACCCAGTACTTC